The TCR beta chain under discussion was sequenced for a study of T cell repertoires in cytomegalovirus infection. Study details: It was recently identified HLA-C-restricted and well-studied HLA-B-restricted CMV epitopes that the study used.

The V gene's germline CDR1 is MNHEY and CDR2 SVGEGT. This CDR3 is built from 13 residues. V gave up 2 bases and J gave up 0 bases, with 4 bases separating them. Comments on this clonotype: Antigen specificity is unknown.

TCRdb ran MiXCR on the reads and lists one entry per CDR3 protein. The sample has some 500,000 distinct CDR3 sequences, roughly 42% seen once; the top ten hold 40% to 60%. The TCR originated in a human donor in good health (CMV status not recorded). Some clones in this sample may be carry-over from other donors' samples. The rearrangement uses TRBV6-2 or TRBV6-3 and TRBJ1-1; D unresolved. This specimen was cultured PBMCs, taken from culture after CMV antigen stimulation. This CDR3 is CASSYSVNTEAFF. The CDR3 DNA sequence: TGTGCCAGCAGTTACAGCGTGAACACTGAAGCTTTCTTT.